This TCR beta chain was identified during a study of regulatory T cells in long-lasting Graves disease. Points from the study as a whole: TRBV28, TRBJ1-2 and TRBJ2-5 were segments that persistent disease favored.

This clonotype has a count of ten or more. What it binds is not known. Arm-PCR of CDR3 regions with iRepertoire HTBI primers generated TCR beta libraries. MiXCR, applied by TCRdb to the multiplex PCR reads, yields one record per CDR3 protein. Among around 400,000 distinct CDR3 sequences listed, 15% were seen once. CDR1 SGHVS and CDR2 FNYEAQ come from the germline V gene. The CDR3 spans 16 residues. V lost 4 bases and J lost 1, with 17 bases in between. Time point indicated: newly diagnosed GD, antithyroid drugs for less than 3 months. RNA from PBMCs was the source of the TCR library. Another study also made use of these data, one on T cells in Graves' hyperthyroidism and ophthalmopathy. That source notes: The primer set for the first-round RT-PCR of the TCR CDR3 was HTBI. In validation, the model predicted ophthalmopathy. These predictions came a median roughly 7.1 months before onset.

J is TRBJ2-7 and V is TRBV7-6; D is perhaps TRBD2 (7 bases). The receptor's source is a woman aged 40 to 50 with Graves disease. This specimen was peripheral blood mononuclear cells (PBMCs), taken at new diagnosis, from a patient treated with antithyroid drugs. This chain's CDR3 is CASSSRGGGSSYEQYF. The DNA for the CDR3 is TGTGCCAGCAGCTCCCGAGGGGGGGGATCTTCCTACGAGCAGTACTTC.